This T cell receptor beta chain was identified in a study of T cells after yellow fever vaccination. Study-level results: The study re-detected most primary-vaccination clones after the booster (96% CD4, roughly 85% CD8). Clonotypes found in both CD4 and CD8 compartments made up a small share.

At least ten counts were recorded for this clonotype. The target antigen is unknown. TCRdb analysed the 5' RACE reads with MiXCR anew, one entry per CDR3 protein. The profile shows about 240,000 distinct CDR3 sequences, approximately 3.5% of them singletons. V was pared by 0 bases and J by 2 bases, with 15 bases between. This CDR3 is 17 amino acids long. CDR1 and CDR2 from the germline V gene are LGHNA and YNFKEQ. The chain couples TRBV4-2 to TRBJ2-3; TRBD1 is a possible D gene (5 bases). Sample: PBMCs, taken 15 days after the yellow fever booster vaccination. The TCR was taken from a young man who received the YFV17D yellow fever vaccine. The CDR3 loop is CASSQDSGRATTDTQYF. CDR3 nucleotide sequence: TGTGCCAGCAGCCAAGATTCGGGCAGGGCAACCACAGATACGCAGTATTTT.